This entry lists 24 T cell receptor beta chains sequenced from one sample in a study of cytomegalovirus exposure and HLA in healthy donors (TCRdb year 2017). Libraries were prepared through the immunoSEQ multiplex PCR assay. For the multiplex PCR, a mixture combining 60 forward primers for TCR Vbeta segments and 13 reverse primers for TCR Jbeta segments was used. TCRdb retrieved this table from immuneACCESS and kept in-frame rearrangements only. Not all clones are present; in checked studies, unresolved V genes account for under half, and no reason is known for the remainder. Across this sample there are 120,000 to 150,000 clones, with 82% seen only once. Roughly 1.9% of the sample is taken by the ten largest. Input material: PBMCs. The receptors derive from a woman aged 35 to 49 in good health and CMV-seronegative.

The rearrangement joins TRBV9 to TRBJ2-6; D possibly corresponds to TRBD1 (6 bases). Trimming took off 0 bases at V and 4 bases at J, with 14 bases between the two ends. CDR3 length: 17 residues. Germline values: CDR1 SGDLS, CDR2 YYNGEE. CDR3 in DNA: TGTGCCAGCAGCGTAGCCCCAACAGGGTCAGGGGCCAACGTCCTGACTTTC. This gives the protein CASSVAPTGSGANVLTF.

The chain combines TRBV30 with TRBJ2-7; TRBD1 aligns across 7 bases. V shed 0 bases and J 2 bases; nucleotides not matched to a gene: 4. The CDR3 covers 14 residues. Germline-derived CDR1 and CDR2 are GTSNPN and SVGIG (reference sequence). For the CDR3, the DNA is TGTGCCTGGAGTGTCGAGACAGGGCCCTACGAGCAGTACTTC. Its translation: CAWSVETGPYEQYF.

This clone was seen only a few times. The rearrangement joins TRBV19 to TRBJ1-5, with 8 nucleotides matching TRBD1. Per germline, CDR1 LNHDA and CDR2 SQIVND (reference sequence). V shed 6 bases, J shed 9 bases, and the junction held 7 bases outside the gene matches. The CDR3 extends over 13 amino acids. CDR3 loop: CASRPQGDPPQHF. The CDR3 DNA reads TGTGCCAGTAGGCCACAGGGGGATCCGCCCCAGCATTTT.

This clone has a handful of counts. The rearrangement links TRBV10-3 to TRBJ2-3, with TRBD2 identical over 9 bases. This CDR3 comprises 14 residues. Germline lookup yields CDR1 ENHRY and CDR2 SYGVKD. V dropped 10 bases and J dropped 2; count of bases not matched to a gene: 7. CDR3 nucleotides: TGTGCCAGTAAGACTAGCGGCCCCACAGATACGCAGTATTTT. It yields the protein CASKTSGPTDTQYF.

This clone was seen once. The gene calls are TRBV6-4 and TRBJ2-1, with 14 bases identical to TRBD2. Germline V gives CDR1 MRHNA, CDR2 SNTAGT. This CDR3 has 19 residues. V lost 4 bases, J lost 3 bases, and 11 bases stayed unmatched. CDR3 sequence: CASSAQMTSGRAYYNEQFF. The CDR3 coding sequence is TGTGCCAGCAGTGCCCAAATGACTAGCGGGAGGGCTTACTACAATGAGCAGTTCTTC.

Written as DNA, the CDR3 is TGTGCCAGCAGTCTTCTAGCGAGCTCCTACGAGCAGTACTTC. Protein sequence: CASSLLASSYEQYF. This chain connects TRBV28 to TRBJ2-7, with D perhaps matching TRBD2 (6 bases). There are 14 residues in the CDR3. Trimming removed 5 bases from V and 0 bases from J, with 11 bases in between. Germline V gene data show CDR1 as MDHEN and CDR2 as SYDVKM.

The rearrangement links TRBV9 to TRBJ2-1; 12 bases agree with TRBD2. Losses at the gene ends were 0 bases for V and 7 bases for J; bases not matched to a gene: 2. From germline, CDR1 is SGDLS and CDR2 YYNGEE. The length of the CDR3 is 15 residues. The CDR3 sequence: CASSVDTSGRNEQFF. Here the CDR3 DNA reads TGTGCCAGCAGCGTAGATACTAGCGGGAGGAATGAGCAGTTCTTC.

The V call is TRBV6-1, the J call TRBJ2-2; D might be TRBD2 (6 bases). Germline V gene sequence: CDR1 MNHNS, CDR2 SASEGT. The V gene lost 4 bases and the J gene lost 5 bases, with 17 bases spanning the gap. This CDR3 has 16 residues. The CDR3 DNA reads TGTGCCAGCAGTGCGGCGGGATACGCTAGGACCGGGGAGCTGTTTTTT. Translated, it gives CASSAAGYARTGELFF.

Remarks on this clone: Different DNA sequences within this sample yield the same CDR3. Here the CDR3 reads CASSILGQGFTDTQYF. In DNA, the CDR3 is TGTGCCAGTAGTATCTTGGGTCAGGGTTTCACAGATACGCAGTATTTT. The V and J genes are TRBV19 and TRBJ2-3; D is perhaps TRBD1 (5 bases). The V gene's germline CDR1 is LNHDA and CDR2 SQIVND (reference sequence). Between the trimmed V and J ends, which lost 3 bases and 2 bases, there was a span of 15 bases. CDR3 length equals 16 residues.

The DNA for the CDR3 is TGTGCCAGCAGCTTGAGCCCGGAGGCAGATACGCAGTATTTT. It encodes CASSLSPEADTQYF. The chain links TRBV7-6 to TRBJ2-3; D may be TRBD2 (5 bases). Germline values: CDR1 SGHVS, CDR2 FNYEAQ. CDR3 size: 14 residues. Between the trimmed V and J ends, which lost 3 bases and 4 bases, there was a span of 11 bases.

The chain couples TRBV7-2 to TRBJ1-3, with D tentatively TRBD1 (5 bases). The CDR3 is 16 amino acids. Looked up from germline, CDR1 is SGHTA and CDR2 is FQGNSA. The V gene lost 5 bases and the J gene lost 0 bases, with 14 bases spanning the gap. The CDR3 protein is CASSPGYSGSGNTIYF. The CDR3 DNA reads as TGTGCCAGCAGCCCAGGGTACAGTGGCTCTGGAAACACCATATATTTT. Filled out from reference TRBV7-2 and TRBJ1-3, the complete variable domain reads GAGVSQSPSNKVTEKGKDVELRCDPISGHTALYWYRQSLGQGLEFLIYFQGNSAPDKSGLPSDRFSAERTGGSVSTLTIQRTQQEDSAVYLCASSPGYSGSGNTIYFGEGSWLTVV.

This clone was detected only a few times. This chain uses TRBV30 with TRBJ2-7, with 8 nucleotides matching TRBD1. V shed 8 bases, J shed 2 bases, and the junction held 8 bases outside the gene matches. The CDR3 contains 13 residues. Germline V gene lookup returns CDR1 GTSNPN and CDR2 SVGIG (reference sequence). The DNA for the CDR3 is TGTGCCGCCGGGACAGGCCTTACCTACGAGCAGTACTTC. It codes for CAAGTGLTYEQYF.

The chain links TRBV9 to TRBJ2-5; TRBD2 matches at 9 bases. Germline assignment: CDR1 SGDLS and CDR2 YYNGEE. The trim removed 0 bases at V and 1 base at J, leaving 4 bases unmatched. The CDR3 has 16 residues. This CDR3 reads CASSVAQAGGQETQYF. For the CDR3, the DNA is TGTGCCAGCAGCGTAGCGCAAGCGGGAGGCCAAGAGACCCAGTACTTC.

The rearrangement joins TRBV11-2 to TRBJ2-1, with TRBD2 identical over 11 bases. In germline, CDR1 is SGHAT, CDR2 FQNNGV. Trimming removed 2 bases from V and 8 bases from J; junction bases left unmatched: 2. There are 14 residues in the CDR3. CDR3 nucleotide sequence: TGTGCCAGCAGCTTAACTAGCGGGAGTGATGAGCAGTTCTTC. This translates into CASSLTSGSDEQFF. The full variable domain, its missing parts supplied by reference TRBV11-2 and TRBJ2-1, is EAGVAQSPRYKIIEKRQSVAFWCNPISGHATLYWYQQILGQGPKLLIQFQNNGVVDDSQLPKDRFSAERLKGVDSTLKIQPAKLEDSAVYLCASSLTSGSDEQFFGPGTRLTVL.

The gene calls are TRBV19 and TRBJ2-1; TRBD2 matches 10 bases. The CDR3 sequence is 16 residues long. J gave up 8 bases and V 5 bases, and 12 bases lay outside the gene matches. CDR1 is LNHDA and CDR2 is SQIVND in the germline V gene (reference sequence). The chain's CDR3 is CASSSVYGTSVDEQFF. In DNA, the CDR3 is TGTGCCAGTAGTTCCGTGTACGGGACTAGCGTGGATGAGCAGTTCTTC.

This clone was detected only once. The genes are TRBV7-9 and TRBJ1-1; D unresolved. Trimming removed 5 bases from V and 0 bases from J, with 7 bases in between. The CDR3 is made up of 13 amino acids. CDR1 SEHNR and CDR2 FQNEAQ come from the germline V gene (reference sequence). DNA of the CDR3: TGTGCCAGCAGCGCAACTATGAACACTGAAGCTTTCTTT. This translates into CASSATMNTEAFF.

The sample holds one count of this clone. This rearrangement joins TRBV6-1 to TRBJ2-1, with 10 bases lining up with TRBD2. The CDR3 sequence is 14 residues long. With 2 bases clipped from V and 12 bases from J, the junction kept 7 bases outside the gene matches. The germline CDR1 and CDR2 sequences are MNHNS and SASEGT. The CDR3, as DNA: TGTGCCAGCAGTGAAAGCGGGAGGGCCTTCGGGCAGTTCTTC. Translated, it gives CASSESGRAFGQFF.

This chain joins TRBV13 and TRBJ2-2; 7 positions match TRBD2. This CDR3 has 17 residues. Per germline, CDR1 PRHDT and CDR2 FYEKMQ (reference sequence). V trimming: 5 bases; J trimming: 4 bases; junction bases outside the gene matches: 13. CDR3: CASSHHPLAARTGELFF. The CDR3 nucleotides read TGTGCCAGCAGCCATCACCCCCTAGCGGCCCGCACCGGGGAGCTGTTTTTT.

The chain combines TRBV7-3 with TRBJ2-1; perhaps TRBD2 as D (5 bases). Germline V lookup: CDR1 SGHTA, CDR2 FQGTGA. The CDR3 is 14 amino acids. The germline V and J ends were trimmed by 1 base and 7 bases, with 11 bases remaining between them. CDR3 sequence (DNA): TGTGCCAGCAGCTTAAGAGGTTCGGGGAATGAGCAGTTCTTC. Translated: CASSLRGSGNEQFF.

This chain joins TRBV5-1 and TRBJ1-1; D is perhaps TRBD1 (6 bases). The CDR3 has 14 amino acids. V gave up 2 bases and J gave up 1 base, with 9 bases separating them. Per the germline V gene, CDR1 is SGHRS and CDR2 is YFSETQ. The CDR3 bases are TGCGCCAGCAGCTTCACAGGGCCGAACACTGAAGCTTTCTTT. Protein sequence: CASSFTGPNTEAFF.

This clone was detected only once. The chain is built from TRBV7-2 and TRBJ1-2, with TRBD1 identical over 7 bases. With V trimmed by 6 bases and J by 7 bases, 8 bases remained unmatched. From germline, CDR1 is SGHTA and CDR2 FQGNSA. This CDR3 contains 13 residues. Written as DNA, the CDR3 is TGTGCCAGCAGTTCCACAGGGGTTGGTGGCTACACCTTC. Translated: CASSSTGVGGYTF.

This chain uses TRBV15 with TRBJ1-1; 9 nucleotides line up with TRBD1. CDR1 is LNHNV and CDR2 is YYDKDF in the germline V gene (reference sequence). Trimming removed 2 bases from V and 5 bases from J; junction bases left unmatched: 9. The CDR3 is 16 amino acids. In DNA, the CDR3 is TGTGCCACCAGCAGATCTAGGGGACAGGGCGAGACTGAAGCTTTCTTT. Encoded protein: CATSRSRGQGETEAFF.

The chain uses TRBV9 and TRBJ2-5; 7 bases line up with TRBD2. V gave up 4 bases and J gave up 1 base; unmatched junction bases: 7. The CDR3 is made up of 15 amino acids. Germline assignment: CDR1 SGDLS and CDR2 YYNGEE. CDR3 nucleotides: TGTGCCAGCAGCTATTCTAGCGGAACCCAAGAGACCCAGTACTTC. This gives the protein CASSYSSGTQETQYF.

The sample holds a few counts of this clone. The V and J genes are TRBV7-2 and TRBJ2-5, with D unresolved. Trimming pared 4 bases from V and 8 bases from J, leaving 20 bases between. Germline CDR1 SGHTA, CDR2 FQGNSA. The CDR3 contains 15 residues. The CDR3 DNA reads TGTGCCAGCAGCTACGACTTAAGCCCCGAAGGTACCCAGTACTTC. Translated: CASSYDLSPEGTQYF.